Below, 20 T cell receptor beta chains from the same sample are listed, as sequenced in a study of T cell responses to AZD1222 COVID-19 vaccine. TCRdb's copy holds only in-frame clones and misses some; the assay was immunoSEQ multiplex PCR. The repertoire holds some 80,000 clones, with approximately 86% as singletons. This specimen consisted of peripheral blood, obtained on day 0 of MenACWY control vaccination. These TCRs come from an adult in good health.

This chain links TRBV5-6 with TRBJ1-3, with D hard to call. CDR1 and CDR2 from the germline V gene are SGHDT and YYEEEE. This CDR3 comprises 16 residues. V lost 0 bases, J lost 3 bases, and 13 bases lay in between. The DNA of the CDR3 is TGTGCCAGCAGCTTGGAAGGGATCTTTGGTGGAAACACCATATATTTT. This translates into CASSLEGIFGGNTIYF.

The chain couples TRBV20-1 to TRBJ1-2; unclear D gene. Germline assignment: CDR1 DFQATT and CDR2 SNEGSKA (reference sequence). Trimming took off 3 bases at V and 3 bases at J, with 11 bases between the two ends. The CDR3 covers 13 residues. The CDR3 sequence is CSASGGVDYGYTF. DNA for the CDR3: TGCAGTGCTAGTGGCGGGGTTGACTATGGCTACACCTTC.

In its sample, this clone was seen a few times. J is TRBJ2-4 and V is TRBV18; unclear D gene. V lost 3 bases to trimming and J lost 1 base, with 10 bases between them. CDR3 length: 15 residues. Germline V gives CDR1 KGHSH, CDR2 LQKENI. CDR3 sequence: CASSPQIKAKNIQYF. CDR3 DNA sequence: TGTGCCAGCTCACCCCAGATTAAGGCCAAAAACATTCAGTACTTC. Complete variable domain (other parts from reference TRBV18 and TRBJ2-4): NAGVMQNPRHLVRRRGQEARLRCSPMKGHSHVYWYRQLPEEGLKFMVYLQKENIIDESGMPKERFSAEFPKEGPSILRIQQVVRGDSAAYFCASSPQIKAKNIQYFGAGTRLSVL.

This clone was recorded a few times. This chain's CDR3 is CASGTGNEQYF. The CDR3 region has the DNA TGTGCCAGCGGGACCGGGAACGAGCAGTACTTC. The chain recombines TRBV7-2 with TRBJ2-7; perhaps D is TRBD1 or TRBD2 (5 bases each). CDR1 is SGHTA and CDR2 is FQGNSA in the germline V gene. Deletions cut 8 bases from V and 5 bases from J, with 10 bases between. The CDR3 runs to 11 residues.

The rearrangement joins TRBV7-2 to TRBJ2-1; D could derive from TRBD1 or TRBD2 (5 bases each). The CDR3 runs 13 residues. The germline V gene has CDR1 SGHTA and CDR2 FQGNSA. V dropped 5 bases and J dropped 7 bases, with 12 bases sitting between them. CDR3 nucleotide sequence: TGTGCCAGCAGCGACTACAGGTTTAATGAGCAGTTCTTC. Its protein is CASSDYRFNEQFF.

The J gene is TRBJ1-2, the V gene TRBV23-1; TRBD1 agrees at 7 bases. TRBV23-1 is assigned to the ORF class and has an uncertain function. The CDR3 is made up of 17 amino acids. J lost 4 bases, V lost 3 bases, and 14 bases had no gene match. This chain's CDR3 is CASSHPKTGQDIYGYTF. Written as DNA, the CDR3 is TGCGCCAGCAGTCACCCCAAGACAGGGCAAGACATCTATGGCTACACCTTC.

The rearrangement links TRBV19 to TRBJ2-2, with 7 bases matching TRBD1. The CDR3 consists of 15 residues. The germline V gene encodes CDR1 LNHDA and CDR2 SQIVND (reference sequence). V trimming: 6 bases; J trimming: 2 bases; junction bases outside the gene matches: 6. Here the CDR3 reads CASSRRDSNTGELFF. CDR3 DNA sequence: TGTGCCAGTAGCCGAAGGGACAGTAACACCGGGGAGCTGTTTTTT. Variable domain in full (rest from reference TRBV19 and TRBJ2-2): DGGITQSPKYLFRKEGQNVTLSCEQNLNHDAMYWYRQDPGQGLRLIYYSQIVNDFQKGDIAEGYSVSREKKESFPLTVTSAQKNPTAFYLCASSRRDSNTGELFFGEGSRLTVL.

V usage is TRBV18 and J usage is TRBJ2-1; D not resolved. The germline V gene encodes CDR1 KGHSH and CDR2 LQKENI. Trimming removed 8 bases from V and 6 bases from J, with 14 bases in between. The CDR3 runs to 13 residues. For the CDR3, the DNA is TGTGCCAGCGCCACCCAAAAGGGCAATGAGCAGTTCTTC. Translation: CASATQKGNEQFF.

The V gene is TRBV10-3, the J gene TRBJ2-1; D could derive from TRBD1 or TRBD2 (5 bases each). The CDR3 loop spans 13 amino acids. The germline gives CDR1 ENHRY, CDR2 SYGVKD. V lost 4 bases, J lost 4 bases, and 8 bases lay in between. The CDR3 nucleotides read TGTGCCATCAGTGGGGACGGGTACAATGAGCAGTTCTTC. Translating gives CAISGDGYNEQFF.

V is TRBV5-5 and J is TRBJ1-2, with 7 bases identical to TRBD1. The CDR3 has 16 amino acids. Germline CDR1 and CDR2: SGHKS and YYEKEE (reference sequence). Trimming cost V 0 bases and J 8 bases; bases outside gene matches: 13. CDR3 loop: CASSLALGQEIRGYTF. The CDR3 nucleotides read TGTGCCAGCAGCTTGGCCTTAGGACAGGAGATTCGAGGCTACACCTTC.

This sequence joins TRBV20-1 and TRBJ2-5; D gene ambiguous. The germline V gene encodes CDR1 DFQATT and CDR2 SNEGSKA (reference sequence). The CDR3 length is 13 residues. With 3 bases removed from V and 5 bases from J, the gap between germline ends came to 13 bases. CDR3 sequence: CSASADKRETQYF. CDR3 sequence (DNA): TGCAGTGCTAGTGCCGACAAAAGGGAGACCCAGTACTTC.

This clone has only one observation. The chain combines TRBV6-6 with TRBJ1-2; perhaps TRBD1 as D (6 bases). The germline CDR1 and CDR2 sequences are MNHNY and SVGAGI (reference sequence). V was clipped by 0 bases and J by 10 bases, with 15 bases between them. The CDR3 runs to 14 residues. DNA for the CDR3: TGTGCCAGCAGTTACTCAGGGCAGGGGATGGACTACACCTTC. As protein: CASSYSGQGMDYTF.

The CDR3 region has the DNA TGTGCCATCAGCTGGGACAGGGTTTCAGATACGCAGTATTTT. Protein product: CAISWDRVSDTQYF. The V call is TRBV10-3, the J call TRBJ2-3; 9 positions match TRBD1. Germline trimming cut 6 bases from V and 4 bases from J; bases unmatched to any gene: 5. This CDR3 is 14 amino acids long. Germline V gene sequence: CDR1 ENHRY, CDR2 SYGVKD.

CDR3 sequence: CAWSDQGTSTREQYF. CDR3 bases: TGTGCCTGGAGTGACCAGGGGACTAGTACTCGCGAGCAGTACTTC. This sequence joins TRBV30 and TRBJ2-7; TRBD2 aligns across 8 bases. The CDR3 runs to 15 residues. Trimming took 1 base from V and 6 from J; bases not matched to a gene: 11. From germline, CDR1 is GTSNPN and CDR2 SVGIG (reference sequence).

V usage is TRBV7-2 and J usage is TRBJ2-1, with D possibly matching TRBD2 (6 bases). The germline gives CDR1 SGHTA, CDR2 FQGNSA. The CDR3 spans 15 residues. Trimming pared 5 bases from V and 1 base from J, leaving 12 bases between. CDR3 DNA: TGTGCCAGCAGCCTAGGAGGGCTTTCCTACAATGAGCAGTTCTTC. Encoded protein: CASSLGGLSYNEQFF.

The V gene is TRBV30, the J gene TRBJ1-5; D remains unclear. CDR1 is GTSNPN, CDR2 SVGIG, per germline (reference sequence). CDR3 size: 12 residues. V was cut by 0 bases and J by 3 bases, with 3 bases left in between. CDR3 coding DNA: TGTGCCTGGAGTGTAAACAATCAGCCCCAGCATTTT. It translates to CAWSVNNQPQHF.

CDR3 in amino acids: CASSPFGQLNQPQHF. DNA for the CDR3: TGTGCCAGCAGCCCCTTTGGACAGCTCAATCAGCCCCAGCATTTT. The chain employs TRBV7-2 and TRBJ1-5, with D possibly matching TRBD1 (6 bases). Trimming shortened V by 5 bases and J by 3 bases, and 14 bases separated the two germline ends. The germline V gene has CDR1 SGHTA and CDR2 FQGNSA. The CDR3 covers 15 residues.

This clone has more than one count but fewer than ten. In DNA form, the CDR3 reads TGCAGCGTCCTACCGGACCCGGATTCACCCCTCCACTTT. It yields the protein CSVLPDPDSPLHF. The chain carries TRBV29-1 and TRBJ1-6, with no clear D. Germline-derived CDR1 and CDR2 are SQVTM and ANQGSEA. The CDR3 length is 13 residues. V was clipped by 6 bases and J by 8 bases, with 14 bases between them.

The chain is built from TRBV2 and TRBJ2-7, with 10 bases fitting TRBD2. After removal of 4 bases from V and 3 bases from J, the junction contained 0 bases not matched to a gene. This CDR3 is 13 amino acids long. The germline V gene has CDR1 SNHLY and CDR2 FYNNEI. The DNA for the CDR3 is TGTGCCAGCAGTGTAGCGGGGGGCTACGAGCAGTACTTC. Translating it yields CASSVAGGYEQYF.

The V gene is TRBV30, the J gene TRBJ1-4; 12 bases fit TRBD1. Germline V gives CDR1 GTSNPN, CDR2 SVGIG (reference sequence). The CDR3 consists of 14 residues. V shed 7 bases and J 8 bases; nucleotides not matched to a gene: 8. The CDR3 loop is CASEGQGAGEKLFF. The CDR3 DNA reads as TGTGCCTCGGAGGGACAGGGGGCGGGAGAAAAACTGTTTTTT. Full variable domain (remainder filled in from reference TRBV30 and TRBJ1-4): SQTIHQWPATLVQPVGSPLSLECTVEGTSNPNLYWYRQAAGRGLQLLFYSVGIGQISSEVPQNLSASRPQDRQFILSSKKLLLSDSGFYLCASEGQGAGEKLFFGSGTQLSVL.